Listed below are T cell receptor beta chains from one sample, sequenced in a study of T cells in narcolepsy. Clones were read by immunoSEQ multiplex PCR, and TCRdb kept only the in-frame ones, dropping some. Here the sample spans tens of thousands of clones, 84% being singletons. The sample consisted of CD45RA- memory CD4+ T cells from PBMCs. These receptors all stem from a human donor with narcolepsy. CDR3s include the opening cysteine and the closing phenylalanine or tryptophan. The D gene is left open where the match is weak. Some rows have no size entry. The others give once, few or many, or a class for an expanded clone.

>once|TRBD2|13|TRBV19|TRBJ2-1
TGTGCCAGAATAGCGGGGGCGACCAATGAGCAGTTCTTC
CARIAGATNEQFF
>NA|NA|15|TRBV29-1|TRBJ2-7
TGCAGCGTTGAAGACCCTAGTACGATTCCTTACGAGCAGTACTTC
CSVEDPSTIPYEQYF
>NA|TRBD1|15|TRBV7-9|TRBJ1-2
TGTGCCAGCAGCCGGGGGACAGGGGTTTTAGATGGCTACACCTTC
CASSRGTGVLDGYTF
>NA|NA|14|TRBV28|TRBJ1-6
TGTGCCAGCAGTTTGGCACAGCATAATTCACCCCTCCACTTT
CASSLAQHNSPLHF
>NA|NA|13|TRBV30|TRBJ1-2
TGTGCCTGGAGTGTACTGGTAGGCTATGGCTACACCTTC
CAWSVLVGYGYTF
>NA|TRBD1|13|TRBV5-6|TRBJ1-2
TGTGCCAGCAGCTTGCCGGGACAGGGGGCCAAATTCTTC
CASSLPGQGAKFF
>NA|TRBD1|15|TRBV18|TRBJ1-6
TGTGCCAGCTCACGAGGACAGGGAGCTGATTCACCCCTCCACTTT
CASSRGQGADSPLHF
>NA|TRBD1|13|TRBV7-3|TRBJ1-1
TGTGCCAGCAGCGGGGACAGACTTACTGAAGCTTTCTTT
CASSGDRLTEAFF
>NA|TRBD1|13|TRBV7-9|TRBJ2-7
TGTGCCAGCAGCCAGGACAGGTCCTACGAGCAGTACTTC
CASSQDRSYEQYF
>NA|TRBD2|17|TRBV19|TRBJ2-2
TGTGCCAGTAGTGGGTCTAGCGGGGGTTACGAAACCGGGGAGCTGTTTTTT
CASSGSSGGYETGELFF
>NA|NA|19|TRBV9|TRBJ1-5
TGTGCCAGCAGCCCACGCGGGGGGACGGTGCCTTATAGCAATCAGCCCCAGCATTTT
CASSPRGGTVPYSNQPQHF
>NA|NA|14|TRBV28|TRBJ2-5
TGTGCCAGCAGTCCTGGGGACGACCCGGAGACCCAGTACTTC
CASSPGDDPETQYF
>NA|NA|13|TRBV2|TRBJ2-5
TGTGCCAGCACCGGTAGGCTCCAAGAGACCCAGTACTTC
CASTGRLQETQYF
>NA|NA|10|TRBV29-1|TRBJ2-5
TGCAGCGTTGCATCGGAGACCCAGTACTTC
CSVASETQYF
>NA|TRBD1|13|TRBV29-1|TRBJ1-1
TGCAGCGTCGCCGGACAGGGAAAGACTGAAGCTTTCTTT
CSVAGQGKTEAFF
>NA|TRBD2|16|TRBV11-2|TRBJ2-7
TGTGCCGGCAGCTGGGGAGGGTTTGGCCAAACTGTCGAGCAGTACTTC
CAGSWGGFGQTVEQYF
>NA|NA|16|TRBV7-2|TRBJ1-3
TGTGCCAGCAGCTTAGGGACGGACAACTCTGGAAACACCATATATTTT
CASSLGTDNSGNTIYF
>NA|TRBD1|14|TRBV6-1|TRBJ2-4
TGTGCCAGCAGTGAAAGGGACAGTTATAACATTCAGTACTTC
CASSERDSYNIQYF
>NA|TRBD2|18|TRBV10-3|TRBJ2-2
TGTGCCACCGGAACCCGGACTAGCGGGGGGGCTAACACCGGGGAGCTGTTTTTT
CATGTRTSGGANTGELFF
>NA|NA|15|TRBV7-8|TRBJ2-1
TGTGCCAGCAGCTTAGACGGGTCAGGGATCAATGAGCAGTTCTTC
CASSLDGSGINEQFF
>NA|TRBD1|14|TRBV28|TRBJ2-3
TGTGCCAGCGGGGACAGGACCTCCACAGATACGCAGTATTTT
CASGDRTSTDTQYF
>NA|NA|11|TRBV11-2|TRBJ1-4
TGTGCCAGCAGCCCAGGGGAAAAACTGTTTTTT
CASSPGEKLFF
>NA|TRBD1|14|TRBV14|TRBJ1-1
TGTGCCAGCAGACTACAGGGGGCGAGAACTGAAGCCTTCTTT
CASRLQGARTEAFF
>NA|TRBD1|20|TRBV6-4|TRBJ1-5
TGTGCCAGCAGTGATCTTTTTCGGGACAGGGAGTCTATCAGCAATCAGCCCCAGCATTTT
CASSDLFRDRESISNQPQHF
>NA|NA|17|TRBV27|TRBJ2-6
TGTGCCAGCAGCCCCTCGGCAGGTCGCTCTGGGGCCAACGTCCTGACTTTC
CASSPSAGRSGANVLTF
>NA|NA|15|TRBV5-6|TRBJ1-5
TGTGCCAGCAGCCCGGGGTACCTCATCAATCAGCCCCAGCATTTT
CASSPGYLINQPQHF
>NA|NA|14|TRBV7-9|TRBJ2-1
TGTGCCAGCAGCTTAGGGACTGCCTACAATGAGCAGTTCTTC
CASSLGTAYNEQFF
>NA|NA|16|TRBV5-1|TRBJ2-5
TGCGCCAGCAGGGAGGCCGGGTCGGGGTTCGGGGAGACCCAGTACTTC
CASREAGSGFGETQYF
>NA|NA|14|TRBV18|TRBJ2-1
TGTGCCAGCTCACCACCGGAGTCAGGCAATGAGCAGTTCTTC
CASSPPESGNEQFF
>once|NA|15|TRBV7-3|TRBJ2-1
TGTGCCAGCAGCCCCCGTCTAGCGACCTACAATGAGCAGTTCTTC
CASSPRLATYNEQFF
>few|NA|14|TRBV7-3|TRBJ1-1
TGTGCCAGCAGTCCCATTCCCGGGAACACTGAAGCTTTCTTT
CASSPIPGNTEAFF
>NA|NA|13|TRBV5-4|TRBJ2-2
TGTGCCAGCAGCACAACACCCCCCGGGGAGCTGTTTTTT
CASSTTPPGELFF
>NA|NA|16|TRBV15|TRBJ1-3
TGTGCCACCAGCAGAGATCTGGGGACCTCTGGAAACACCATATATTTT
CATSRDLGTSGNTIYF
>NA|NA|14|TRBV7-8|TRBJ1-6
TGTGCCAGCAGCTTGAACAGGGATAATTCACCCCTCCACTTT
CASSLNRDNSPLHF
>once|NA|17|TRBV4-2|TRBJ1-3
TGTGCCAGCAGCCAAGAGGGAGGGTTGCACTCTGGAAACACCATATATTTT
CASSQEGGLHSGNTIYF
>NA|TRBD1|15|TRBV5-6|TRBJ2-2
TGTGCCAGCAGTCATACAGGGGGCGCCGCCGGGGAGCTGTTTTTT
CASSHTGGAAGELFF
>NA|TRBD2|15|TRBV7-7|TRBJ2-1
TGTGCTAGCAGCCGGAGCGGGGCAAGGCGGGATGAGCAGTTCTTC
CASSRSGARRDEQFF
>NA|NA|14|TRBV6-5|TRBJ1-1
TGTGCCAGCAGTTCCCCAAGCCTTAACACTGAAGCTTTCTTT
CASSSPSLNTEAFF
>NA|TRBD1|16|TRBV19|TRBJ1-2
TGTGCCAGTACCGCTGACAGGGGGCGCGGTAACTATGGCTACACCTTC
CASTADRGRGNYGYTF
>NA|NA|14|TRBV7-6|TRBJ1-2
TGTGCCAGCAGCTTATTGGGCAGGGATCATGGCTACACCTTC
CASSLLGRDHGYTF
>NA|TRBD1|15|TRBV28|TRBJ1-1
TGTGCCAGCGGAGGACAGGGACTAATGAACACTGAAGCTTTCTTT
CASGGQGLMNTEAFF
>once|NA|11|TRBV7-9|TRBJ2-1
TGTGCCAGCAGCTTACAGAATGAGCAGTTCTTC
CASSLQNEQFF
>NA|NA|16|TRBV18|TRBJ2-1
TGTGCCAGCTCAGCCTCCAGGGCCGGATTTTACAATGAGCAGTTCTTC
CASSASRAGFYNEQFF
>NA|NA|18|TRBV7-3|TRBJ2-1
TGTGCCAGCAGCCCTCAGGAGGGGTTATCGAGCTCCTACAATGAGCAGTTCTTC
CASSPQEGLSSSYNEQFF
>NA|TRBD1|11|TRBV28|TRBJ1-2
TGTGCCATAGACAGGGCCTATGGCTACACCTTC
CAIDRAYGYTF